These 9 T cell receptor beta chains share one sample of origin, sequenced in a study of T cell responses to AZD1222 COVID-19 vaccine. Sequencing was performed with immunoSEQ multiplex PCR; in TCRdb, only in-frame clones are kept and a portion is missing. There are 65,000 to 85,000 clones in the sample; approximately 91% occur only once, and approximately 5.2% lies in the top ten. The input for sequencing was peripheral blood, taken on day 0 of AZD1222 vaccination. These receptors all stem from an adult in good health.

J is TRBJ2-5 and V is TRBV7-2; D is perhaps TRBD2 (5 bases). The CDR3 is 17 residues long. Trimming removed 1 base at V and 0 bases at J, with 15 bases between. Germline V gene sequence: CDR1 SGHTA, CDR2 FQGNSA. CDR3 sequence (DNA): TGTGCCAGCAGCTTAGGAGGAGGCGGATGGTACCAAGAGACCCAGTACTTC. Protein sequence: CASSLGGGGWYQETQYF.

J is TRBJ1-6 and V is TRBV3-1 (or the pseudogene TRBV3-2); TRBD1 is a possible D gene (5 bases). CDR3 length: 20 amino acids. Per germline, CDR1 LGHDT and CDR2 YNNKEL (reference sequence). The germline V and J ends were trimmed by 5 bases and 0 bases, with 23 bases remaining between them. CDR3 residues: CASSVYRDPAGSSYNSPLHF. CDR3 DNA sequence: TGTGCCAGCAGCGTATACCGGGACCCCGCAGGGAGCTCCTATAATTCACCCCTCCACTTT.

This clone has only one observation. The genes are TRBV7-2 and TRBJ1-5, with 9 bases aligning to TRBD1. Per germline, CDR1 SGHTA and CDR2 FQGNSA. J gave up 5 bases and V 4 bases, and 9 bases lay outside the gene matches. The CDR3 spans 16 residues. The CDR3 is CASSSSRDRVHQPQHF. The DNA of the CDR3 is TGTGCCAGCAGCTCCTCCCGGGACAGGGTACATCAGCCCCAGCATTTT.

This rearrangement joins TRBV14 to TRBJ2-5, with D perhaps matching TRBD1 or TRBD2 (6 bases each). Trimming left V 5 bases short and J 7 bases short, with 17 bases between. The length of the CDR3 is 14 residues. From germline, CDR1 is SGHDN and CDR2 FVKESK. Here the CDR3 reads CASSATGTRVTQYF. CDR3 nucleotide sequence: TGTGCCAGCAGCGCCACAGGGACTCGCGTGACCCAGTACTTC.

This clone was counted once. In nucleotides, the CDR3 is TGTGCCAGCAGTAAAACAGGGAGCTCCTATAATTCACCCCTCCACTTT. Translating it yields CASSKTGSSYNSPLHF. The rearrangement links TRBV27 to TRBJ1-6; D might be TRBD1 (6 bases). This CDR3 has 16 amino acids. Germline CDR1 reads MNHEY; CDR2 reads SMNVEV (reference sequence). The germline V and J ends were trimmed by 5 bases and 0 bases, with 11 bases remaining between them.

V gene TRBV10-3 combines with J gene TRBJ1-1, with TRBD1 identical over 9 bases. V lost 9 bases and J lost 4; bases outside the gene matches: 6. Germline CDR1 is ENHRY and CDR2 is SYGVKD. This CDR3 has 13 residues. The CDR3 here is CAIGTGSTTEAFF. The CDR3 bases are TGTGCCATTGGGACAGGGTCGACCACTGAAGCTTTCTTT.

This chain uses TRBV9 with TRBJ2-3, with 8 nucleotides matching TRBD2. The CDR3 spans 16 residues. The ends lost 0 bases at V and 2 bases at J; junction bases unmatched: 5. The germline CDR1 and CDR2 sequences are SGDLS and YYNGEE. CDR3 in amino acids: CASSVAGGGPTDTQYF. CDR3 bases: TGTGCCAGCAGCGTAGCCGGCGGGGGGCCCACAGATACGCAGTATTTT.

The chain couples TRBV3-1 (or the pseudogene TRBV3-2) to TRBJ2-5; tentative D call: TRBD1 (5 bases). Looked up from germline, CDR1 is LGHDT and CDR2 is YNNKEL (reference sequence). Trimming stripped 5 bases from V and 4 bases from J, with 17 bases between. This CDR3 contains 15 residues. The CDR3 DNA sequence: TGTGCCAGCAGCTCAAGGGGCGCCCTGGGAGAGACCCAGTACTTC. Amino acids: CASSSRGALGETQYF.

This sequence joins TRBV2 and TRBJ1-5; TRBD1 matches 9 bases. Germline CDR1 SNHLY, CDR2 FYNNEI. The CDR3 has 14 amino acids. V was clipped by 8 bases and J by 2 bases; unmatched bases: 4. CDR3 coding DNA: TGTGCCAGCCGACGGGACAGGGGCAATCAGCCCCAGCATTTT. Translation: CASRRDRGNQPQHF.